This T cell receptor beta chain was identified during a study of T cells in Graves' hyperthyroidism and ophthalmopathy. Regarding the study as a whole: Clonotypes that were expanded in thyroid above 0.001 mostly appeared in blood too.

This clonotype was seen at least ten times. The antigen remains unidentified. From germline, CDR1 is GTSNPN and CDR2 SVGIG (reference sequence). The CDR3 covers 15 residues. The germline V and J ends were trimmed by 7 bases and 0 bases, with 17 bases remaining between them. Template material for amplifying TCR beta CDR3 regions consisted of RNA transcripts. HTBI primers were used for first-round RT-PCR of the TCR CDR3. MiXCR, applied by TCRdb to the multiplex PCR reads, yields one record per CDR3 protein. The sample contains about 250,000 distinct CDR3 sequences, about 20% of which appear only once. This TCR came from a man aged 25-40 years with Graves' ophthalmopathy. Input material: blood. The chain links TRBV30 to TRBJ2-3; weak D call: TRBD2 (5 bases). DNA for the CDR3: TGTGCCTCAACCCCCGGGATCTCTAGCACAGATACGCAGTATTTT. Translated: CASTPGISSTDTQYF.